This record looks at one T cell receptor (beta chain) sequence and its context. Separate from the roughly 720-subject first cohort, the 120-subject validation cohort was the one that the donors belonged to. This sample was taken from a study of cytomegalovirus exposure and HLA in healthy donors. Study-level background: A later analysis reported the 100 to 150 validation repertoires used the same platform as the approximately 670 first-cohort repertoires.

Looked up from germline, CDR1 is MNHEY and CDR2 is SVGAGI. The CDR3 runs 16 residues. V was clipped by 4 bases and J by 6 bases; unmatched bases: 12. Some clones are missing from TCRdb's copy, which holds only in-frame ones; the method was immunoSEQ multiplex PCR. This table holds fewer than 90,000 clones, roughly 80% found once. This TCR was recovered from a woman under 30 in good health and CMV-seropositive. The sequencing input was PBMCs. This chain links TRBV6-5 with TRBJ1-5, with TRBD1 matching 7 bases. The CDR3 DNA follows: TGTGCCAGCAGTTCTTCCTGGGACAGCCTCGCTCAGCCCCAGCATTTT. Encoded protein: CASSSSWDSLAQPQHF.